The rows below give T cell receptor beta chains drawn from one sample of a study of cytomegalovirus exposure and HLA in healthy donors. Sequenced by immunoSEQ multiplex PCR; TCRdb stores in-frame clones only, minus some. This sample yields 100,000 to 150,000 clones, of which roughly 17% are seen a single time; approximately 2.9% belongs to the top ten. Sequencing was performed on PBMCs. The receptor set was obtained from a female donor in good health and CMV-seropositive. CDR3s include the opening cysteine and the closing phenylalanine or tryptophan. The order of the fields is CDR3 length, J gene, V gene, CDR3 protein.

cdr3_length: 13; j_call: TRBJ1-6; v_call: TRBV6-5; cdr3_aa: CASSPTRTSPLHF
cdr3_length: 15; j_call: TRBJ2-7; v_call: TRBV13; cdr3_aa: CASSRPGGYSYEQYF
cdr3_length: 15; j_call: TRBJ2-5; v_call: TRBV2; cdr3_aa: CASSDGAERQETQYF
cdr3_length: 15; j_call: TRBJ2-3; v_call: TRBV30; cdr3_aa: CAWDETSGFTDTQYF
cdr3_length: 11; j_call: TRBJ2-7; v_call: TRBV27; cdr3_aa: CASTGGYEQYF
cdr3_length: 12; j_call: TRBJ2-7; v_call: TRBV13; cdr3_aa: CASTGGAGEQYF
cdr3_length: 16; j_call: TRBJ2-7; v_call: TRBV7-2; cdr3_aa: CASSLGVSGQAYEQYF
cdr3_length: 15; j_call: TRBJ2-5; v_call: TRBV6-6; cdr3_aa: CASSYGSQVGETQYF
cdr3_length: 14; j_call: TRBJ1-1; v_call: TRBV4-1; cdr3_aa: CASSHGTGFTEAFF
cdr3_length: 15; j_call: TRBJ2-1; v_call: TRBV30; cdr3_aa: CAWSGGLAGVNEQFF
cdr3_length: 13; j_call: TRBJ1-2; v_call: TRBV5-1; cdr3_aa: CASSLGQNYGYTF
cdr3_length: 13; j_call: TRBJ1-5; v_call: TRBV30; cdr3_aa: CAWSVRREQPQHF
cdr3_length: 15; j_call: TRBJ2-7; v_call: TRBV28; cdr3_aa: CASSPTGTGLYEQYF
cdr3_length: 13; j_call: TRBJ2-7; v_call: TRBV30; cdr3_aa: CAWSRGRATEQYF
cdr3_length: 15; j_call: TRBJ1-1; v_call: TRBV29-1; cdr3_aa: CSVEPEGQGNTEAFF
cdr3_length: 15; j_call: TRBJ2-7; v_call: TRBV11-2; cdr3_aa: CASRFPGGRSYEQYF
cdr3_length: 15; j_call: TRBJ1-1; v_call: TRBV6-6; cdr3_aa: CASRRPGGADTEAFF
cdr3_length: 11; j_call: TRBJ2-1; v_call: TRBV7-9; cdr3_aa: CASSLLNEQFF
cdr3_length: 17; j_call: TRBJ1-6; v_call: TRBV18; cdr3_aa: CASSRTPGQGANSPLHF
cdr3_length: 16; j_call: TRBJ2-7; v_call: TRBV7-8; cdr3_aa: CASSLGSTDSSYEQYF
cdr3_length: 16; j_call: TRBJ2-2; v_call: TRBV27; cdr3_aa: CASSTLAGRRTGELFF
cdr3_length: 14; j_call: TRBJ2-7; v_call: TRBV27; cdr3_aa: CASTTLRGSYEQYF
cdr3_length: 15; j_call: TRBJ2-3; v_call: TRBV6-5; cdr3_aa: CASSYLRTGSDTQYF
cdr3_length: 10; j_call: TRBJ2-5; v_call: TRBV10-2; cdr3_aa: CASRGETQYF
cdr3_length: 14; j_call: TRBJ2-5; v_call: TRBV4-1; cdr3_aa: CASSQEQGRETQYF
cdr3_length: 14; j_call: TRBJ2-4; v_call: TRBV7-9; cdr3_aa: CASSLDAGVNIQYF
cdr3_length: 16; j_call: TRBJ1-5; v_call: TRBV4-3; cdr3_aa: CASSQDLDNSNQPQHF
cdr3_length: 14; j_call: TRBJ2-4; v_call: TRBV7-2; cdr3_aa: CASSYRDSKNIQYF
cdr3_length: 10; j_call: TRBJ2-5; v_call: TRBV30; cdr3_aa: CAWGRQGEYF
cdr3_length: 16; j_call: TRBJ2-7; v_call: TRBV2; cdr3_aa: CASRGTSGRAVYEQYF
cdr3_length: 16; j_call: TRBJ2-3; v_call: TRBV7-2; cdr3_aa: CASSLRRSFGTDTQYF
cdr3_length: 16; j_call: TRBJ2-1; v_call: TRBV9; cdr3_aa: CASSVVRQSPYNEQFF
cdr3_length: 14; j_call: TRBJ2-5; v_call: TRBV19; cdr3_aa: CASSFSGAGETQYF
cdr3_length: 16; j_call: TRBJ2-3; v_call: TRBV5-8; cdr3_aa: CASSPGTGGLTDTQYF
cdr3_length: 19; j_call: TRBJ2-6; v_call: TRBV4-2; cdr3_aa: CASSQDQGGSAVGANVLTF
cdr3_length: 17; j_call: TRBJ2-2; v_call: TRBV4-3; cdr3_aa: CASSQSSGTGNTGELFF
cdr3_length: 14; j_call: TRBJ1-1; v_call: TRBV5-4; cdr3_aa: CANSPGGENTEAFF
cdr3_length: 15; j_call: TRBJ2-5; v_call: TRBV11-2; cdr3_aa: CASSSGQVWKETQYF
cdr3_length: 15; j_call: TRBJ2-5; v_call: TRBV5-6; cdr3_aa: CASSSGQGTIETQYF
cdr3_length: 17; j_call: TRBJ2-1; v_call: TRBV7-6; cdr3_aa: CASSLVGNYPVTGIQFF
cdr3_length: 16; j_call: TRBJ1-3; v_call: TRBV7-9; cdr3_aa: CASSLGGQSSGNTIYF
cdr3_length: 14; j_call: TRBJ2-2; v_call: TRBV10-3; cdr3_aa: CAISESYNTGELFF